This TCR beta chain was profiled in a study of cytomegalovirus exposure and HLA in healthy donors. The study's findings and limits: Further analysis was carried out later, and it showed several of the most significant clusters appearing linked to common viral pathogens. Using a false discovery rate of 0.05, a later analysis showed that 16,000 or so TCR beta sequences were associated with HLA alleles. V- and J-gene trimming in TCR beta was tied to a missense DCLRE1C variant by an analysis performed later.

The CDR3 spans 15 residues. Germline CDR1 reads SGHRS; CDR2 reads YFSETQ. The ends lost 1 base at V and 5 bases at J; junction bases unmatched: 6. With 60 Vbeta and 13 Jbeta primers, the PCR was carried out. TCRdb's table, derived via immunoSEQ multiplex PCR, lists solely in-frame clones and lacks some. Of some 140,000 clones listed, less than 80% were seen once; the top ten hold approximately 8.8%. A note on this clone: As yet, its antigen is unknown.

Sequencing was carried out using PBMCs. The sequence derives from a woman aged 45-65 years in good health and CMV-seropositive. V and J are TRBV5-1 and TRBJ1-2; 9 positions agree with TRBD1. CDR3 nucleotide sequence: TGCGCCAGCAGCTTGCGGGGACAGGGCTTATATGGCTACACCTTC. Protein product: CASSLRGQGLYGYTF.